The TCR beta chain described here comes from a study of blood T cell repertoires in COVID-19 (TCRdb year 2020). In the study overall: Samples covering the acute and convalescent phases of COVID-19 were provided by collaborators in the United States, Italy and Spain. The material from the prospective study consisted of cDNA or gDNA derived from T cells, B-cell-depleted T cells, or PBMCs. Deeply sampled blood TCRbeta repertoires from subjects exposed to, actively infected with, or recovered from COVID-19 were included in the dataset. The repertoires were released in a freely available public database intended as a resource for research on the immune response to SARS-CoV-2. The samples were drawn from the first 160 participants of the ongoing ImmuneRACE study and from 1,254 subjects provided by 6 global collaborators. Nearly every sample came with metadata listing a de-identified subject ID, COVID-19 status, age in years and sex. Where HLA class I and class II types were available, the types were taken from metadata supplied by the sample provider, not from assay-based typing. The paper as a whole reports these results and caveats: Clinical and demographic metadata were provided uncurated, with the amount varying by source and participant.

TCRbeta CDR3 regions were amplified from genomic DNA by means of the immunoSEQ Assay, a bias-controlled multiplex PCR. On the authors' methods: The number of nucleated cells in each sample was estimated from the amplification of reference gene primers within the assay. To quantify the absolute abundance of each unique TCRbeta CDR3 rearrangement, sequence reads were collapsed and filtered. For each sample, productive Simpson clonality was calculated as the square root of Simpson's diversity index across productive rearrangements. The table was pulled from immuneACCESS by TCRdb, which kept in-frame rearrangements only. Such tables lose some clones; where checked, under half of the loss comes from unresolved V genes, and the rest has no known cause. D and trimming were read from the DNA, whereas the V and J calls and clone size are those reported in that table. A total of some 110,000 clones appear in this sample, approximately 86% of them only once. Of the sample, around 4.6% is held by the ten largest clones.

Whole blood was collected in K2EDTA tubes by collaborating institutions according to the institutions' own protocols. For TCRbeta analysis, collaborators shipped samples as frozen whole blood, isolated PBMCs, or DNA extracted from either of those sample types. Points on this clone: What this receptor recognizes is not known. The input lacks base qualities; no much larger clone sits a single base away.

Deletion took 0 bases off V and 2 bases off J, with a span of 7 bases between the germline ends. There are 14 amino acids in the CDR3, from cysteine to phenylalanine inclusive. Just CDR3 DNA is preserved here, 42 bases in frame from base 1. The germline V gene provides CDR1 SGHAT and CDR2 FQNNGV. The chain couples TRBV11-2 to TRBJ1-1, with the D gene not clear enough to name. The sequenced sample consisted of peripheral blood. This receptor was taken from a man aged 40-49 years with acute or convalescent COVID-19. The sequenced DNA is TGTGCCAGCAGCTTAGAGGCGGGAAACACTGAAGCTTTCTTT. It translates as CASSLEAGNTEAFF.